This entry lists 27 T cell receptor beta chains sequenced from one sample in a study of blood T cell repertoires in COVID-19. Some clones are missing from TCRdb's copy, which holds only in-frame ones; the method was immunoSEQ multiplex PCR. The sample carries around 300,000 clones, around 89% recorded once. Material: peripheral blood. The source is a woman between 45 and 60 years old with COVID-19, enrolled during active disease.

This clone appeared a single time. This chain connects TRBV27 to TRBJ2-6; 7 nucleotides agree with TRBD1. The CDR3 totals 17 residues. In germline, CDR1 is MNHEY, CDR2 SMNVEV (reference sequence). Trimming removed 5 bases from V and 0 bases from J; junction bases left unmatched: 7. The CDR3 loop is CASSRQGSVSGANVLTF. The CDR3 DNA reads as TGTGCCAGCAGTCGACAGGGCTCTGTCTCTGGGGCCAACGTCCTGACTTTC.

This CDR3 reads CATSDRTGYNEQFF. As DNA, the CDR3 is TGTGCCACCAGTGATCGGACAGGCTACAATGAGCAGTTCTTC. The V gene is TRBV24-1, the J gene TRBJ2-1; 7 bases map to TRBD1. The germline gives CDR1 KGHDR, CDR2 SFDVKD. With 3 bases clipped from V and 3 bases from J, the junction kept 1 base outside the gene matches. The CDR3 sequence is 14 residues long.

The CDR3 sequence: CAWSWRQVGSEQYF. DNA for the CDR3: TGTGCCTGGAGTTGGAGACAGGTTGGTTCCGAGCAGTACTTC. J is TRBJ2-7 and V is TRBV30; TRBD1 is a possible D gene (6 bases). This CDR3 has 14 amino acids. In germline, CDR1 is GTSNPN, CDR2 SVGIG (reference sequence). Between the trimmed V and J ends, which lost 2 bases and 6 bases, there was a span of 17 bases.

In DNA, the CDR3 is TGTGCCAGCAGTTCCGGGACAGGGCCCTACAATGAGCAGTTCTTC. This translates into CASSSGTGPYNEQFF. The chain combines TRBV11-3 with TRBJ2-1, with 9 bases that match TRBD1. CDR1 and CDR2 (germline): SGHNT, YENEEA. CDR3 length: 15 amino acids. V gave up 6 bases and J gave up 2 bases; unmatched junction bases: 5.

J is TRBJ2-1 and V is TRBV7-3; TRBD2 aligns across 12 bases. The CDR3 consists of 15 residues. Germline V lookup: CDR1 SGHTA, CDR2 FQGTGA. The J segment lost 10 bases and the V segment lost 0 bases, leaving 4 bases of the junction unmatched. The CDR3, as DNA: TGTGCCAGCAGCTTAACTGGACTAGCGGGACAGGAGCAGTTCTTC. Translating gives CASSLTGLAGQEQFF. Full variable domain (rest looked up from reference TRBV7-3 and TRBJ2-1): GAGVSQTPSNKVTEKGKYVELRCDPISGHTALYWYRQSLGQGPEFLIYFQGTGAADDSGLPNDRFFAVRPEGSVSTLKIQRTERGDSAVYLCASSLTGLAGQEQFFGPGTRLTVL.

The chain is built from TRBV4-1 and TRBJ2-7; 8 bases agree with TRBD1. Germline CDR1 and CDR2: MGHRA and YSYEKL. The length of the CDR3 is 16 residues. The trim removed 4 bases at V and 2 bases at J, leaving 10 bases unmatched. The CDR3 sequence: CASSRERQGLPYEQYF. The CDR3 DNA is TGCGCCAGCAGCCGAGAACGACAGGGGCTCCCCTACGAGCAGTACTTC.

The chain combines TRBV10-2 with TRBJ2-7; a possible D gene is TRBD1 (6 bases). Germline values: CDR1 WSHSY, CDR2 SAAADI. The V end lost 8 bases, the J end lost 3 bases, and 11 bases lay between the germline ends. The CDR3 length is 12 residues. The CDR3 DNA sequence: TGCGCCAGCGGGACATTCGACTACGAGCAGTACTTC. Amino acids: CASGTFDYEQYF.

The chain employs TRBV5-4 and TRBJ1-2; D is perhaps TRBD1 (6 bases). In germline, CDR1 is SGHNT, CDR2 YYREEE (reference sequence). The CDR3 runs 14 residues. The germline V and J ends were trimmed by 4 bases and 6 bases, with 16 bases remaining between them. The CDR3 region is CASSPQGSRNGYTF. In DNA, the CDR3 is TGTGCCAGCAGCCCTCAGGGGAGTCGGAATGGCTACACCTTC.

The rearrangement joins TRBV24-1 to TRBJ2-3; 8 nucleotides align to TRBD1. The CDR3 spans 15 residues. In germline, CDR1 is KGHDR, CDR2 SFDVKD. J was trimmed by 5 bases and V by 0 bases; bases with no gene match: 3. CDR3 region: CATSDLGQGVDTQYF. CDR3 DNA: TGTGCCACCAGTGATTTGGGACAGGGAGTAGATACGCAGTATTTT.

In this sample, this clone turned up once. The chain couples TRBV19 to TRBJ2-1; 7 nucleotides align to TRBD2. CDR1 and CDR2 (germline): LNHDA, SQIVND (reference sequence). The CDR3 totals 16 residues. With V trimmed by 0 bases and J by 7 bases, 9 bases remained unmatched. The CDR3 reads CASSIDTSVGGNEQFF. CDR3 DNA: TGTGCCAGTAGTATAGATACTAGCGTTGGAGGGAATGAGCAGTTCTTC.

The chain links TRBV19 to TRBJ1-1, with D uncertain. The CDR3 runs to 13 residues. V lost 7 bases, J lost 2 bases, and 11 bases lay in between. Germline assignment: CDR1 LNHDA and CDR2 SQIVND (reference sequence). The CDR3 sequence: CASNRGSNTEAFF. In DNA, the CDR3 is TGTGCCAGTAATCGCGGGTCTAACACTGAAGCTTTCTTT.

The chain combines TRBV5-1 with TRBJ2-2, with D tentatively TRBD1 (5 bases). V lost 4 bases and J lost 0, with 22 bases in between. Per the germline V gene, CDR1 is SGHRS and CDR2 is YFSETQ. The CDR3 has 19 amino acids. The CDR3 nucleotides read TGCGCCAGCAGCGGAACAGGATCGGGCCGTTTTTCGAACACCGGGGAGCTGTTTTTT. Its protein is CASSGTGSGRFSNTGELFF.

The rearrangement joins TRBV3-1 (or the pseudogene TRBV3-2) to TRBJ2-7; 10 bases are shared with TRBD2. CDR1 is LGHDT, CDR2 YNNKEL, per germline (reference sequence). The CDR3 runs 15 residues. The V and J ends lost 1 base and 1 base, in that order; junction bases with no gene match: 1. CDR3 in amino acids: CASSQASGGSYEQYF. The CDR3 DNA follows: TGTGCCAGCAGCCAAGCTAGCGGGGGTTCCTACGAGCAGTACTTC.

The V and J genes are TRBV4-2 and TRBJ1-1; 8 bases line up with TRBD1. The junction had 6 bases not matched to a gene; V was cut back by 0 bases and J by 0 bases. From germline, CDR1 is LGHNA and CDR2 YNFKEQ. This CDR3 region has 17 residues. Written as DNA, the CDR3 is TGTGCCAGCAGCCAAGATGGGACAGGAGTTATGAACACTGAAGCTTTCTTT. Translation gives CASSQDGTGVMNTEAFF.

The rearrangement uses TRBV5-1 and TRBJ2-2, with D unresolved. The CDR3 is 15 residues long. Per the germline V gene, CDR1 is SGHRS and CDR2 is YFSETQ. V gave up 4 bases and J gave up 1 base, with 11 bases separating them. This chain's CDR3 is CASSPPAGNTGELFF. The DNA of the CDR3 is TGCGCCAGCAGCCCCCCGGCAGGGAACACCGGGGAGCTGTTTTTT.

J is TRBJ1-3 and V is TRBV6-5; no definite D call. Germline CDR1 reads MNHEY; CDR2 reads SVGAGI. The CDR3 length is 16 residues. Trimming stripped 4 bases from V and 0 bases from J, with 13 bases between. CDR3 amino acids: CASSFPGGTSGNTIYF. The CDR3 coding sequence is TGTGCCAGCAGTTTCCCCGGAGGAACCTCTGGAAACACCATATATTTT.

This clone was recorded a few times. The chain carries TRBV18 and TRBJ1-2; 11 bases are shared with TRBD1. This CDR3 has 15 amino acids. The J segment lost 6 bases and the V segment lost 3 bases, leaving 6 bases of the junction unmatched. Germline CDR1 and CDR2: KGHSH and LQKENI. The CDR3 DNA is TGTGCCAGCTCACCCAGACCGGGACAGGGGGATGGCTACACCTTC. The encoded protein is CASSPRPGQGDGYTF.

The V gene is TRBV20-1, the J gene TRBJ2-1; 14 positions match TRBD2. CDR1 is DFQATT, CDR2 SNEGSKA, per germline (reference sequence). This CDR3 region has 15 residues. The V and J ends lost 3 bases and 7 bases, in that order; junction bases with no gene match: 5. In nucleotides, the CDR3 is TGCAGTGCTAGTGGGACTAGCGGGAGATCAAATGAGCAGTTCTTC. Translated: CSASGTSGRSNEQFF.

This rearrangement joins TRBV30 to TRBJ2-7; TRBD2 matches 14 bases. Germline CDR1 GTSNPN, CDR2 SVGIG (reference sequence). The ends lost 1 base at V and 1 base at J; junction bases unmatched: 6. This CDR3 spans 17 amino acids. CDR3 sequence (DNA): TGTGCCTGGAGTGGACTAGCGGGAGGGCCTTTTTCCTACGAGCAGTACTTC. Its translation: CAWSGLAGGPFSYEQYF.

V gene TRBV29-1 combines with J gene TRBJ2-2; perhaps TRBD1 as D (6 bases). From germline, CDR1 is SQVTM and CDR2 ANQGSEA. V lost 5 bases and J 2 bases, leaving 9 bases between the germline ends. The CDR3 has 13 amino acids. The CDR3 DNA follows: TGCAGCGTTCTAGGGGGAAACACCGGGGAGCTGTTTTTT. It translates to CSVLGGNTGELFF.

The chain has TRBV19 and TRBJ1-2; TRBD1 matches at 9 bases. Germline CDR1 LNHDA, CDR2 SQIVND (reference sequence). The CDR3 sequence is 17 residues long. With 5 bases clipped from V and 3 bases from J, the junction kept 13 bases outside the gene matches. The CDR3 nucleotides are TGTGCCAGTAGTTCACTTCCCGGACAGGGGAAATACTATGGCTACACCTTC. The encoded protein is CASSSLPGQGKYYGYTF.

This chain links TRBV5-1 with TRBJ1-6; the D gene is possibly TRBD1 (5 bases). The CDR3 contains 14 residues. Germline loops: CDR1 SGHRS, CDR2 YFSETQ. Trimming stripped 2 bases from V and 10 bases from J, with 13 bases between. The CDR3 is CASSFSQGASPLHF. The CDR3 bases are TGCGCCAGCAGCTTTTCGCAGGGTGCATCACCCCTCCACTTT.

This rearrangement joins TRBV18 to TRBJ2-1; the D is unclear. With 5 bases removed from V and 0 bases from J, the gap between germline ends came to 5 bases. The CDR3 spans 13 residues. Germline CDR1 and CDR2: KGHSH and LQKENI. The CDR3 loop reads CASSSDSYNEQFF. CDR3 DNA sequence: TGTGCCAGCTCATCAGACTCCTACAATGAGCAGTTCTTC. Complete variable domain (other parts from reference TRBV18 and TRBJ2-1): NAGVMQNPRHLVRRRGQEARLRCSPMKGHSHVYWYRQLPEEGLKFMVYLQKENIIDESGMPKERFSAEFPKEGPSILRIQQVVRGDSAAYFCASSSDSYNEQFFGPGTRLTVL.

The chain has TRBV7-9 and TRBJ1-2, with 7 bases aligning to TRBD1. The CDR3 spans 15 residues. V shed 4 bases, J shed 3 bases, and the junction held 8 bases outside the gene matches. Germline lookup yields CDR1 SEHNR and CDR2 FQNEAQ (reference sequence). In DNA, the CDR3 is TGTGCCAGCAGCTCGACAGGGCTGGGGGACTATGGCTACACCTTC. Its protein product is CASSSTGLGDYGYTF.

The chain is built from TRBV5-1 and TRBJ2-5, with D possibly TRBD1 on 5 matching bases. Germline CDR1 SGHRS, CDR2 YFSETQ. The CDR3 length is 15 residues. Trimming cost V 4 bases and J 5 bases, with 18 bases left between them. This CDR3 reads CASSPDKFAGETQYF. The CDR3 nucleotides are TGCGCCAGCAGCCCGGACAAATTTGCCGGTGAGACCCAGTACTTC.

V usage is TRBV30 and J usage is TRBJ1-3; D remains ambiguous. This CDR3 comprises 20 residues. The germline CDR1 and CDR2 sequences are GTSNPN and SVGIG (reference sequence). V was cut by 0 bases and J by 1 base, with 25 bases left in between. CDR3 nucleotides: TGTGCCTGGAGTGTAAGGTGGCAGGCTCGGAACCCCTCATCTGGAAACACCATATATTTT. Translating it yields CAWSVRWQARNPSSGNTIYF.

The chain couples TRBV9 to TRBJ2-2; TRBD2 matches at 8 bases. V lost 5 bases and J lost 1; bases outside the gene matches: 7. The CDR3 totals 16 residues. Germline lookup yields CDR1 SGDLS and CDR2 YYNGEE. CDR3 amino acids: CASRDSAGGNTGELFF. CDR3 coding DNA: TGTGCCAGCAGAGACTCGGCGGGAGGGAACACCGGGGAGCTGTTTTTT.